There are a few counts of the clone carrying this T cell receptor (beta chain). What it binds is not known. This sample stems from a study of T cells in Graves' hyperthyroidism and ophthalmopathy. The study, taken as a whole, reports: Most thyroid clonotypes with frequency above 0.001 were detected in blood.

This CDR3 spans 17 amino acids. The V end was cut by 3 bases, the J end by 5 bases, with 20 bases between. CDR1 and CDR2 (germline): SGHDN, FVKESK. Authors of the study amplified TCR beta CDR3 regions from RNA transcripts. First-round RT-PCR targeting the TCR CDR3 was performed with the HTBI primer set. MiXCR, applied by TCRdb to the multiplex PCR reads, yields one record per CDR3 protein. This table has 500,000 to 800,000 distinct CDR3 sequences, 14% appearing once. Patients were excluded for uncontrolled infection, other autoimmune disease, pregnancy or lactation. The sequenced sample was blood. The chain uses TRBV14 and TRBJ2-1; D tentatively reads TRBD1 or TRBD2 (6 bases each). The sequence was obtained from a woman between 50 and 59 years old with Graves' ophthalmopathy. Here the CDR3 DNA reads TGTGCCAGCAGCCAGTACTTGTGGGGGGCGGATAACAATGAGCAGTTCTTC. This encodes CASSQYLWGADNNEQFF.